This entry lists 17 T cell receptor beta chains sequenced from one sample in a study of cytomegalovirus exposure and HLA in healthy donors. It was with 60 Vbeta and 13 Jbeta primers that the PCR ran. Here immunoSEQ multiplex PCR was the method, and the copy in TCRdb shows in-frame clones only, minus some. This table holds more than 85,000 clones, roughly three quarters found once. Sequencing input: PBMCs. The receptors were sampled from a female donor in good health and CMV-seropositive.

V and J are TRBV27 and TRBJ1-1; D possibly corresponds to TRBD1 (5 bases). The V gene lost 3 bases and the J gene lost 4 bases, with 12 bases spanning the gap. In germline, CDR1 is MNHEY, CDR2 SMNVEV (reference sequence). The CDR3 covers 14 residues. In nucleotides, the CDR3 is TGTGCCAGCAGTTTGGTCGGAGGGGTCACTGAAGCTTTCTTT. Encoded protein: CASSLVGGVTEAFF.

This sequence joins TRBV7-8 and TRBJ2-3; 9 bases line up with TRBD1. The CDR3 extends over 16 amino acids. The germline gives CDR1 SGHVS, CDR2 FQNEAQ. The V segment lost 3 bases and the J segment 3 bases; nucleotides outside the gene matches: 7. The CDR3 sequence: CASSLYRDRVTDTQYF. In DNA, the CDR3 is TGTGCCAGCAGCTTGTACCGGGACAGGGTTACAGATACGCAGTATTTT.

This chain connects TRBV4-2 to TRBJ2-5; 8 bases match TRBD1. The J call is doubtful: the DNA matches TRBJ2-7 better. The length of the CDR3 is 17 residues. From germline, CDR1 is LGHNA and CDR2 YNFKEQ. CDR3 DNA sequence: TGTGCCAGCAGCCAAGATCAACCCAGGACAGGGTCCATCGAGCAGTACTTC. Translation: CASSQDQPRTGSIEQYF.

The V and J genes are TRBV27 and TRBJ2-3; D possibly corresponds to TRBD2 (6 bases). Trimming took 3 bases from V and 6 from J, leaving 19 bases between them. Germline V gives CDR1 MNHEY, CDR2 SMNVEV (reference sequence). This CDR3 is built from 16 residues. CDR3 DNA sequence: TGTGCCAGCAGTTTTGGCGATCCTGGGAGGAGTGATACGCAGTATTTT. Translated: CASSFGDPGRSDTQYF.

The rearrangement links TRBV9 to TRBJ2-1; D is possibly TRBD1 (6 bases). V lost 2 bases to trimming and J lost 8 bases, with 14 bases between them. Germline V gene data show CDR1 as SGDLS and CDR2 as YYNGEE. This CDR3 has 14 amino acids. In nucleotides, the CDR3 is TGTGCCAGCAGCGTTATACAGGGTAGGGATGAGCAGTTCTTC. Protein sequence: CASSVIQGRDEQFF.

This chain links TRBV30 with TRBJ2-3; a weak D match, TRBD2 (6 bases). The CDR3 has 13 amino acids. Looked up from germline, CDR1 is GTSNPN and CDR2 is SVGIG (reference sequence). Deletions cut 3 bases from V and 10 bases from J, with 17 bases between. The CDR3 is CAWRLGRSSAQYF. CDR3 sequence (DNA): TGTGCCTGGAGACTCGGGAGAAGCTCAGCGCAGTATTTT.

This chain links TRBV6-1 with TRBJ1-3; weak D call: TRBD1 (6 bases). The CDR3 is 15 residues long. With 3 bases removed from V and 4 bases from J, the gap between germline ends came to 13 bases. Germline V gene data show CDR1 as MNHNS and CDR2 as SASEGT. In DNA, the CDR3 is TGTGCCAGCAGTGATCCCCTCGGGACAGGAAACACCATATATTTT. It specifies CASSDPLGTGNTIYF.

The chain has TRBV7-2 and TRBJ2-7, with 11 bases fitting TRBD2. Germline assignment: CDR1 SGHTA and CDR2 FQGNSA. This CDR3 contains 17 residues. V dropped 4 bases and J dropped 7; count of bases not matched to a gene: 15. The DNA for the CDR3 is TGTGCCAGCAGCTCTCCGGGACTAGCGGTTGGGGCCGGGGAGCAGTACTTC. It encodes CASSSPGLAVGAGEQYF.

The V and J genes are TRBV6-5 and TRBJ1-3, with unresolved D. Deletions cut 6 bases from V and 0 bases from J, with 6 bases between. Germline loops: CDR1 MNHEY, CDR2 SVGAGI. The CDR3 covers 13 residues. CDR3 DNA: TGTGCCAGCAGGGCAGTCTCTGGAAACACCATATATTTT. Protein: CASRAVSGNTIYF.

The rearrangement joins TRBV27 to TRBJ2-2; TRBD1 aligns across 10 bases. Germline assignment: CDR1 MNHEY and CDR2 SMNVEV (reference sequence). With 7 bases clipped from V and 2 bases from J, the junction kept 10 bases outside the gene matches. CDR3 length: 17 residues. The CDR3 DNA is TGTGCCAGCACTCGATCGGGGACAGGGGCTAACACCGGGGAGCTGTTTTTT. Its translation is CASTRSGTGANTGELFF.

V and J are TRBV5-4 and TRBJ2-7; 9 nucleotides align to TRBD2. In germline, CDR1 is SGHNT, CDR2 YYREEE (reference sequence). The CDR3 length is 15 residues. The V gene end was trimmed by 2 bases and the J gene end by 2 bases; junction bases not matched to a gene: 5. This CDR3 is CASSLVAGGTYEQYF. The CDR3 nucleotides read TGTGCCAGCAGCTTAGTGGCGGGGGGGACCTACGAGCAGTACTTC. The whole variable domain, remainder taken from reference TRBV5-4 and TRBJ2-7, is ETGVTQSPTHLIKTRGQQVTLRCSSQSGHNTVSWYQQALGQGPQFIFQYYREEENGRGNFPPRFSGLQFPNYSSELNVNALELDDSALYLCASSLVAGGTYEQYFGPGTRLTVT.

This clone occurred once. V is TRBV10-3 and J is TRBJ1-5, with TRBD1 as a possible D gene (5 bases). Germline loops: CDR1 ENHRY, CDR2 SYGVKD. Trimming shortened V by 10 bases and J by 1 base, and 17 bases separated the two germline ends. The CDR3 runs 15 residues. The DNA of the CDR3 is TGTGCCACCATGGGAGGGCAGGGAAGCAATCAGCCCCAGCATTTT. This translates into CATMGGQGSNQPQHF.

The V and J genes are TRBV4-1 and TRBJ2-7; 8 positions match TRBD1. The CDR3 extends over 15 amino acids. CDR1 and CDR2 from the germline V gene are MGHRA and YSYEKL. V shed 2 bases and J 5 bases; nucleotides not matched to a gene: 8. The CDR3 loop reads CASSQPGQAVDEQYF. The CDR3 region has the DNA TGCGCCAGCAGCCAACCGGGACAGGCGGTCGACGAGCAGTACTTC.

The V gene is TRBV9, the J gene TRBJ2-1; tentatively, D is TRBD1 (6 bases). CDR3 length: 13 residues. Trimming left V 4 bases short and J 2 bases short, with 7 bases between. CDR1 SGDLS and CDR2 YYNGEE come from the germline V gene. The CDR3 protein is CASSRDTYNEQFF. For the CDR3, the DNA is TGTGCCAGCAGCCGGGACACCTACAATGAGCAGTTCTTC.

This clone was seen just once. In DNA form, the CDR3 reads TGTGCCAGCAGCTTAAACGGTCCGGTGACCCAGTACTTC. Its translation: CASSLNGPVTQYF. The chain joins TRBV11-2 to TRBJ2-5; no reliable D call. Trimming removed 2 bases from V and 7 bases from J, with 11 bases in between. The CDR3 has 13 residues. From germline, CDR1 is SGHAT and CDR2 FQNNGV.

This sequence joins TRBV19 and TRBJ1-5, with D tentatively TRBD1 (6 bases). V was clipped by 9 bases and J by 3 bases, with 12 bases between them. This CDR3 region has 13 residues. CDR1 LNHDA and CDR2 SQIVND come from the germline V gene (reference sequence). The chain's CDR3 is CASHGQYNQPQHF. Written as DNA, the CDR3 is TGTGCCAGCCATGGACAGTACAATCAGCCCCAGCATTTT.

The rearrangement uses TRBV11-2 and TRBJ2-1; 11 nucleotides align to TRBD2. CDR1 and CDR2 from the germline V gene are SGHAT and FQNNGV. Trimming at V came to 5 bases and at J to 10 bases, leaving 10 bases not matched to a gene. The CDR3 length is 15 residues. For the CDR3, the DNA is TGTGCCAGCAGCCCACAATGGGGACTAGCGGACGAGCAGTTCTTC. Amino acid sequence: CASSPQWGLADEQFF.